This T cell receptor beta chain was identified in a study of vaccination and CD4 T cells after COVID-19. Germline loops: CDR1 SEHNR, CDR2 FQNEAQ (reference sequence). V shed 5 bases and J shed 8 bases, with 10 bases lying between them. CDR3 length: 13 residues. This clonotype appeared a few times. Antigen unknown. The Oncomine TCR Beta short-read assay generated sequence data from the DNA of cultured CD4+ T cells. TCRdb independently ran MiXCR on the PCR reads; one entry per CDR3 protein. The sample carries under 30,000 distinct CDR3 sequences, under 55% recorded once. The treatment denotes: roughly nine-day PBMC culture with coronavirus spike peptide pools or control peptides (ViraFEST assay).

The chain is built from TRBV7-9 and TRBJ1-6; D gene uncertain. The source was CD4+ T cells from blood, cultured in vitro, collected before SARS-CoV-2 vaccination. This TCR came from a human donor who received a COVID-19 vaccine. DNA for the CDR3: TGTGCCAGCAGCCTCGGGAAGGATTCACCCCTCCACTTT. This codes for CASSLGKDSPLHF.